The rows below give T cell receptor beta chains drawn from one sample of a study of early T cells in non-severe SARS-CoV-2 infection. TCRdb passed the 5' RACE reads through MiXCR, listing each CDR3 protein once. The sample holds fewer than 55,000 distinct CDR3 sequences, approximately 6.2% seen once. The sequenced sample was whole blood, obtained at baseline. All receptors come from an adult who was a healthcare worker with PCR-confirmed SARS-CoV-2 infection or an uninfected control (not recorded which). The conserved cysteine and the conserved F or W are not part of the CDR3 here. Part of the rows lack a size; the others show once, few, many or a class for expanded clones.

J | size | length | V | CDR3
TRBJ2-6 | many | 13 | TRBV6-2/TRBV6-3 | ASRNDPPGANVLT
TRBJ2-4 | few | 12 | TRBV7-2 | ASSLFQGKNIQY
TRBJ2-7 | many | 12 | TRBV5-1 | ASSSNSAGPEQY
TRBJ2-2 | many | 12 | TRBV12-3/TRBV12-4 | ASRKDRGTGELF
TRBJ1-6 | many | 13 | TRBV15 | ATSSPGFSGSPLH
TRBJ1-1 | few | 12 | TRBV6-6 | ASSGGPMNTEAF
TRBJ2-7 | many | 13 | TRBV5-1 | ASSLSGNLGYEQY
TRBJ1-6 | - | 12 | TRBV20-1 | SARVGQGVSPLH
TRBJ2-1 | - | 13 | TRBV7-3 | ASSFGQDGYNEQF
TRBJ2-4 | many | 13 | TRBV29-1 | SVVGGVGSENIQY
TRBJ2-3 | few | 15 | TRBV4-3 | ASSQDPLSGSGDTQY
TRBJ2-5 | many | 12 | TRBV7-6 | ASSLSPLQETQY
TRBJ2-5 | few | 11 | TRBV3-1 | ASSLGIQETQY
TRBJ2-1 | few | 9 | TRBV10-3 | AISDDSKEF
TRBJ2-1 | few | 13 | TRBV15 | ATSRGVTPHDEQF
TRBJ2-1 | few | 13 | TRBV7-7 | ASSGGHRSYNEQF
TRBJ1-1 | few | 12 | TRBV29-1 | SAGGTGFIPEAF
TRBJ1-1 | many | 15 | TRBV15 | ATSSTLTGLMNTEAF
TRBJ2-7 | many | 11 | TRBV28 | ASYGQPSYEQY
TRBJ2-1 | - | 12 | TRBV2 | ASSAGGPYNEQF
TRBJ2-7 | many | 14 | TRBV5-1 | ASSRGRISGSYEQY
TRBJ2-5 | few | 11 | TRBV9 | ASSVSGKETQY
TRBJ2-1 | few | 15 | TRBV11-2 | ASSSFGLRGYYNEQF
TRBJ1-5 | many | 12 | TRBV7-8 | ASSLGDRTQPQH
TRBJ2-2 | many | 16 | TRBV7-3 | ASSSRTSGGRATGELF
TRBJ2-1 | many | 13 | TRBV29-1 | SARTGTSGGSASV
TRBJ2-2 | many | 14 | TRBV20-1 | SARDGAGGDTGELF
TRBJ2-2 | many | 14 | TRBV11-2 | ASSSFNQQGSGELF
TRBJ2-1 | many | 11 | TRBV4-2 | ASSHALNNEQF
TRBJ2-1 | - | 13 | TRBV7-3 | ASSSSGRPNNEQF
TRBJ2-3 | many | 14 | TRBV7-8 | ASGYTKRGSTDTQY
TRBJ2-7 | - | 12 | TRBV7-6 | ASSSLLSSYEQY
TRBJ1-1 | many | 14 | TRBV7-9 | ASSLDRGPGNTEAF
TRBJ2-3 | many | 14 | TRBV20-1 | SARDLRAAATDTQY
TRBJ2-3 | many | 12 | TRBV20-1 | SARGAGATDTQY
TRBJ2-3 | few | 13 | TRBV7-9 | ASSSNRDNTDTQY
TRBJ2-2 | many | 14 | TRBV5-4 | ASSLSGAGETGELF
TRBJ2-3 | - | 11 | TRBV7-9 | ASSLKSTDTQY
TRBJ2-1 | many | 11 | TRBV7-9 | ASSLRVIDEQF
TRBJ2-7 | - | 13 | TRBV20-1 | SHLGTRQGQDEQY
TRBJ2-1 | many | 10 | TRBV20-1 | SARPSGNEQF
TRBJ1-1 | many | 11 | TRBV5-1 | ASKTGANTEAF